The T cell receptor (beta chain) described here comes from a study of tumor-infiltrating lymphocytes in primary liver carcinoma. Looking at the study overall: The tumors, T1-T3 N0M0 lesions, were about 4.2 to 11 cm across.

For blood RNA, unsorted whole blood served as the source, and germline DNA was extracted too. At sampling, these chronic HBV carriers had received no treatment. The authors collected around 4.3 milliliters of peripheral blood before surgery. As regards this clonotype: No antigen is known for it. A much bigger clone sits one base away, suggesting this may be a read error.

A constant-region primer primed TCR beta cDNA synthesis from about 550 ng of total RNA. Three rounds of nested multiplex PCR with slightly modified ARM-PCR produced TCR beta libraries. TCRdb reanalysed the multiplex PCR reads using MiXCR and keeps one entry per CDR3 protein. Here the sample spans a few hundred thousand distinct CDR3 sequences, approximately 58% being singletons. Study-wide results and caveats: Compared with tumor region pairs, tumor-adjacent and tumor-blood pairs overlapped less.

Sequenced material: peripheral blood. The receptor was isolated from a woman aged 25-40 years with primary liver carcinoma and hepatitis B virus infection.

The chain's CDR3 is CSVEDSFWGDGYTF. The CDR3 DNA sequence: TGCAGCGTTGAAGATTCATTTTGGGGTGATGGCTACACCTTC. The J gene is TRBJ1-2, the V gene TRBV29-1; D not resolved. The CDR3 runs 14 residues. Trimming removed 0 bases at V and 6 bases at J, with 14 bases between. Germline CDR1 reads SQVTM; CDR2 reads ANQGSEA.